This is a list of T cell receptor beta chains from one sample in a study of blood T cells in healthy people across ages. TCRdb used MiXCR to reprocess the 5' RACE reads, holding one entry per CDR3 protein. The sample lists 540,000 or so distinct CDR3 sequences; around 24% were seen once. The same sample was also used in a study of T cells of mothers and their children.

Specimen: blood. The receptors come from a boy aged 5-17 years in good health. CDR3s include the opening cysteine and the closing phenylalanine or tryptophan. Expanded clones are given a class, and other clones once, few, many or no size at all.

clone size	V gene	J gene	CDR3 protein
.	TRBV6-2/TRBV6-3	TRBJ1-2	CASRRRGTIFGHYGYTF
.	TRBV10-3	TRBJ1-5	CAIEGGNQPQHF
.	TRBV24-1	TRBJ1-5	CATSDRRIQHF
.	TRBV6-1	TRBJ2-3	CASRELAGIADTQYF
.	TRBV6-1	TRBJ2-5	CASRPWTGEQEETQYF
.	TRBV7-9	TRBJ1-3	CASSFGAGNTIYF
few	TRBV29-1	TRBJ1-2	CSAGSLGYGYTF
few	TRBV7-2	TRBJ2-5	CASSATGGDETQYF
.	TRBV5-1	TRBJ1-2	CASSPPGGHGYTF
once	TRBV29-1	TRBJ2-4	CSVANSGRPGLIQYF
.	TRBV5-5	TRBJ2-5	CASSFAGGEYQETQYF
.	TRBV7-2	TRBJ1-2	CASSTYTGLQTF
few	TRBV20-1	TRBJ2-3	CSAREGTGWTDTQYF
many	TRBV28	TRBJ1-2	CASSRQGANYGYTF
.	TRBV12-3/TRBV12-4	TRBJ2-4	CASSDSGNVAKNIQYF
.	TRBV7-2	.	CASSLEQGVYEQYF
few	TRBV20-1	TRBJ2-7	CSAREPGLAAGDEQYF
few	TRBV28	.	CASSLSGRYNEQFF
.	TRBV9	TRBJ2-1	CASSAVGTDNEQFF
.	TRBV6-2/TRBV6-3	TRBJ2-1	CASSSPGLADRYNEQFF
.	TRBV4-3	TRBJ1-4	CASSQDPGLNEKLFF
.	TRBV20-1	TRBJ2-7	CSAKGYNTRNEQYF
.	TRBV12-3/TRBV12-4	TRBJ2-1	CASSLRRAGVLQFF
.	TRBV30	.	CAWIKQAEETQYF